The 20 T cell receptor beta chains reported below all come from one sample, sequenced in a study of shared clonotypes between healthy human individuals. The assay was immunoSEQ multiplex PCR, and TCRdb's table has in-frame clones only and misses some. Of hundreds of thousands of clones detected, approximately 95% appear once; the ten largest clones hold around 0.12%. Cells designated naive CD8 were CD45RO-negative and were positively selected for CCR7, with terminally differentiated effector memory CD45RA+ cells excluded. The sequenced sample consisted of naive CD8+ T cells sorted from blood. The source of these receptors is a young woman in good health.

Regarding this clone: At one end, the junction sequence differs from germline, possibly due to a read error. CDR3 coding DNA: TGTAAAGCGGGGGAGCAGTACTTC. It yields the protein CKAGEQYF. V and J are TRBV20-1 and TRBJ2-7; 7 bases are a match to TRBD2. This CDR3 has 8 residues. Germline values: CDR1 DFQATT, CDR2 SNEGSKA (reference sequence).

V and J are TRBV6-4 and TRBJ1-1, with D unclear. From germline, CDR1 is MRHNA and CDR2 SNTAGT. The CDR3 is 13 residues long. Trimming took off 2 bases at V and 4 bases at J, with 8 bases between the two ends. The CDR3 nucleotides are TGTGCCAGCAGTGACGCCTTGGGCACTGAAGCTTTCTTT. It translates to CASSDALGTEAFF.

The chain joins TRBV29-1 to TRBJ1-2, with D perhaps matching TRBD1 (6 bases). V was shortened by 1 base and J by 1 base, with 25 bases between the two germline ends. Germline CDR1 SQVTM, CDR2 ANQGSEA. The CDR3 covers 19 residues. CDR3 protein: CSVEGRTARRDDLNYGYTF. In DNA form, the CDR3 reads TGCAGCGTTGAAGGGAGGACAGCAAGACGGGATGACCTTAACTATGGCTACACCTTC.

CDR3 loop: CASSPFADSSGLYEQYF. The DNA for the CDR3 is TGTGCCAGCTCACCCTTCGCGGATTCCAGCGGACTCTACGAGCAGTACTTC. The V gene is TRBV18, the J gene TRBJ2-7; TRBD2 is a possible D gene (5 bases). The germline V gene has CDR1 KGHSH and CDR2 LQKENI. V was pared by 3 bases and J by 3 bases, with 21 bases between. The CDR3 runs 17 residues. The full variable domain, its missing parts supplied by reference TRBV18 and TRBJ2-7, is NAGVMQNPRHLVRRRGQEARLRCSPMKGHSHVYWYRQLPEEGLKFMVYLQKENIIDESGMPKERFSAEFPKEGPSILRIQQVVRGDSAAYFCASSPFADSSGLYEQYFGPGTRLTVT.

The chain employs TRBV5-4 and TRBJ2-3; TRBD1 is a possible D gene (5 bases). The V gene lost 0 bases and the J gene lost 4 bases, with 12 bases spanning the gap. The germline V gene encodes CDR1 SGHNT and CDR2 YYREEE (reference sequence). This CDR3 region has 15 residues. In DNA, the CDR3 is TGTGCCAGCAGCTTGGGGGCAGGGAACTCAGATACGCAGTATTTT. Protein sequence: CASSLGAGNSDTQYF.

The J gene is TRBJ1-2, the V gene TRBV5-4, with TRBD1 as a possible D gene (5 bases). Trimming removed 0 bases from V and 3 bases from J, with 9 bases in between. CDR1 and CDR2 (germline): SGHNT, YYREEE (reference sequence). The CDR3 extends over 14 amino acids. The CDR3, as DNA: TGTGCCAGCAGCTTGGTTCAGGGAGACTATGGCTACACCTTC. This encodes CASSLVQGDYGYTF. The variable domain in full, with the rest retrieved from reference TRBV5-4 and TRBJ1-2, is ETGVTQSPTHLIKTRGQQVTLRCSSQSGHNTVSWYQQALGQGPQFIFQYYREEENGRGNFPPRFSGLQFPNYSSELNVNALELDDSALYLCASSLVQGDYGYTFGSGTRLTVV.

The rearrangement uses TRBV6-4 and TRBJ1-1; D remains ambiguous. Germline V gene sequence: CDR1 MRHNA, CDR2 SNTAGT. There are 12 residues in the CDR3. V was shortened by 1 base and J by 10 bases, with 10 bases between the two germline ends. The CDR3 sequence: CASSDFEGRAFF. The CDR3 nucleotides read TGTGCCAGCAGTGACTTTGAGGGCCGAGCTTTCTTT.

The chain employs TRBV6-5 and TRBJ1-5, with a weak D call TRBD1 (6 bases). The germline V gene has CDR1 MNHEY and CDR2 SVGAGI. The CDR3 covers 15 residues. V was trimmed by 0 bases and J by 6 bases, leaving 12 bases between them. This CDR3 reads CASSYSVEGGQPQHF. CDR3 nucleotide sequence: TGTGCCAGCAGTTACTCTGTGGAGGGGGGTCAGCCCCAGCATTTT.

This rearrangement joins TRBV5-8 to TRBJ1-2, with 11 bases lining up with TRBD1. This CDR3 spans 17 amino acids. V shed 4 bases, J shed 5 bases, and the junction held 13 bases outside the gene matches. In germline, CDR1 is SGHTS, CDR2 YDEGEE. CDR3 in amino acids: CASSRTGGDIFEYGYTF. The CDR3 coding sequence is TGTGCCAGCAGCCGGACAGGGGGCGACATATTTGAGTATGGCTACACCTTC.

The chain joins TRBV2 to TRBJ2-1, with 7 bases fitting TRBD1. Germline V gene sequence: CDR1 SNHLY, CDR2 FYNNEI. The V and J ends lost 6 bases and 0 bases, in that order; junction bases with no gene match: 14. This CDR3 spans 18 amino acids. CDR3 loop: CASSADGTVLSSYNEQFF. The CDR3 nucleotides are TGTGCCAGCAGCGCCGACGGGACAGTTCTAAGCTCCTACAATGAGCAGTTCTTC.

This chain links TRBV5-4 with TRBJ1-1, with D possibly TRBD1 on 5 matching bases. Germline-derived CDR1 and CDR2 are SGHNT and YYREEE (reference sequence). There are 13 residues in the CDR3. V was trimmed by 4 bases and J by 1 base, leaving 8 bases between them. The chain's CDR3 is CASSATENTEAFF. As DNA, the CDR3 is TGTGCCAGCAGCGCGACAGAGAACACTGAAGCTTTCTTT.

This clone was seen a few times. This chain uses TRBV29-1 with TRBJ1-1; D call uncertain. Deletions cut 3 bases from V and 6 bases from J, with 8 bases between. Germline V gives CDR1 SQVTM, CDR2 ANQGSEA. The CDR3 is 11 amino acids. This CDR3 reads CSVDWKAEAFF. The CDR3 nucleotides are TGCAGCGTTGACTGGAAGGCTGAAGCTTTCTTT.

CDR3 in amino acids: CASSFPSSGSHEQFF. DNA for the CDR3: TGTGCCAGCAGTTTTCCGTCTAGCGGGAGTCATGAGCAGTTCTTC. The chain is built from TRBV28 and TRBJ2-1; TRBD2 matches 10 bases. V lost 3 bases, J lost 8 bases, and 7 bases stayed unmatched. This CDR3 has 15 residues. The germline gives CDR1 MDHEN, CDR2 SYDVKM.

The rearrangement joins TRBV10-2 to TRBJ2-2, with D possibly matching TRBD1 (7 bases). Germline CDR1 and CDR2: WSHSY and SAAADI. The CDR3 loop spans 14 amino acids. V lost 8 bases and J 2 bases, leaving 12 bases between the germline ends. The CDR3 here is CASSGGGNTGELFF. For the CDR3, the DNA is TGCGCCAGCTCAGGAGGGGGCAACACCGGGGAGCTGTTTTTT.

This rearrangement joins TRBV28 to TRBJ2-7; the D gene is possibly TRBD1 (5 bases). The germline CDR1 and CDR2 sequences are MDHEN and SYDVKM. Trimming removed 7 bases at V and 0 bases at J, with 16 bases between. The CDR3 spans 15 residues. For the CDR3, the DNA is TGTGCCAGCATAAATACCTACAGGCCCTCCTACGAGCAGTACTTC. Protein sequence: CASINTYRPSYEQYF.

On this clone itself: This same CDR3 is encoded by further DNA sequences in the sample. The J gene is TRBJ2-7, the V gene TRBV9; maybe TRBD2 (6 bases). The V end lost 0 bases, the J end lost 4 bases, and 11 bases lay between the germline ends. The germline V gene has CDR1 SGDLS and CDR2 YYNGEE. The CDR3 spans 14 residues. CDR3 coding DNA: TGTGCCAGCAGCGTAGAAGGGACTTCTTACGAGCAGTACTTC. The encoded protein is CASSVEGTSYEQYF.

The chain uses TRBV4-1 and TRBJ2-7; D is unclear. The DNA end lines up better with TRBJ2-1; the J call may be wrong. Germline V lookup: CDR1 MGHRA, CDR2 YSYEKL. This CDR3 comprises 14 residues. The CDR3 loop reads CASSLLLAVDEQFF. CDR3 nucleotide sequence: TGCGCCAGCAGCCTTCTCCTGGCGGTAGATGAGCAGTTCTTC.

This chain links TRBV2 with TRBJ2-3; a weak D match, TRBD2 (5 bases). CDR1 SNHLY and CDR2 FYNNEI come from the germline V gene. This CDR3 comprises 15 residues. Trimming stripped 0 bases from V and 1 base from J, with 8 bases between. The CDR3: CASSEASEGTDTQYF. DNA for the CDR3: TGTGCCAGCAGTGAAGCTAGCGAAGGCACAGATACGCAGTATTTT.

The DNA for the CDR3 is TGTGCCAGCAGCAACAGAGCTTCGGGGTACGAGCAGTACTTC. This gives the protein CASSNRASGYEQYF. The chain combines TRBV13 with TRBJ2-7, with D maybe TRBD2 (5 bases). There are 14 residues in the CDR3. Trimming cost V 5 bases and J 4 bases, with 15 bases left between them. Germline V gene sequence: CDR1 PRHDT, CDR2 FYEKMQ (reference sequence).

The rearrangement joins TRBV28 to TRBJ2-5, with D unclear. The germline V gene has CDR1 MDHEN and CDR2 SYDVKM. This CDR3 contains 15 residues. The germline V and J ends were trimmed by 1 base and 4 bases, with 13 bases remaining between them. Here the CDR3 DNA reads TGTGCCAGCAGTTTATTCCCCCAAGGGCCAGAGACCCAGTACTTC. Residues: CASSLFPQGPETQYF.